Following are 28 T cell receptor beta chains from one sample sequenced in a study of blood T cell repertoires in COVID-19. Only in-frame clones appear in the TCRdb table, and some are missing; sequencing was by immunoSEQ multiplex PCR. The repertoire has roughly 150,000 clones, around four fifths of them found once; the top ten carry about 19%. Sequencing was carried out using peripheral blood. The receptors here all came from a woman in her 70s who had recovered from COVID-19.

V is TRBV5-4 and J is TRBJ2-1, with TRBD2 as a possible D gene (7 bases). CDR3 length equals 17 residues. Trimming shortened V by 4 bases and J by 6 bases, and 23 bases separated the two germline ends. Germline V gene lookup returns CDR1 SGHNT and CDR2 YYREEE (reference sequence). The CDR3 nucleotides are TGTGCCAGCAGCCCGGGTGGTGGCGGGGGCATTATCAATGAGCAGTTCTTC. Encoded protein: CASSPGGGGGIINEQFF.

V gene TRBV10-3 combines with J gene TRBJ1-1, with 7 nucleotides matching TRBD1. J lost 1 base, V lost 2 bases, and 10 bases had no gene match. Germline CDR1 is ENHRY and CDR2 is SYGVKD. The CDR3 consists of 17 residues. The CDR3 protein is CAISEGRGVGANTEAFF. CDR3 DNA sequence: TGTGCCATCAGTGAGGGCAGGGGGGTAGGAGCGAACACTGAAGCTTTCTTT.

The sample holds a few counts of this clone. V gene TRBV5-1 combines with J gene TRBJ2-7, with D uncertain. This CDR3 has 14 amino acids. V was trimmed by 4 bases and J by 1 base, leaving 12 bases between them. Germline lookup yields CDR1 SGHRS and CDR2 YFSETQ. The CDR3 loop is CASSPGGRSYEQYF. The CDR3, as DNA: TGCGCCAGCAGCCCTGGCGGCCGTTCCTACGAGCAGTACTTC.

V usage is TRBV15 and J usage is TRBJ2-5, with a weak D call TRBD1 (6 bases). The germline V and J ends were trimmed by 3 bases and 2 bases, with 13 bases remaining between them. CDR1 and CDR2 (germline): LNHNV, YYDKDF (reference sequence). This CDR3 is 15 amino acids long. The CDR3 coding sequence is TGTGCCACCAGCAGGACCGGGACACTTCAAGAGACCCAGTACTTC. Translation gives CATSRTGTLQETQYF.

Written as DNA, the CDR3 is TGTGCCAGCAGTCCGTTAGGCGGGGCGGGGACCGGGGAGCTGTTTTTT. This sequence encodes CASSPLGGAGTGELFF. The chain links TRBV27 to TRBJ2-2; D may be TRBD2 (6 bases). The V gene lost 5 bases and the J gene lost 5 bases, with 18 bases spanning the gap. The CDR3 has 16 amino acids. Germline assignment: CDR1 MNHEY and CDR2 SMNVEV (reference sequence).

This clone was counted a few times. J is TRBJ2-7 and V is TRBV9; 7 bases align to TRBD1. J was trimmed by 2 bases and V by 4 bases; bases with no gene match: 6. Germline loops: CDR1 SGDLS, CDR2 YYNGEE. The CDR3 runs to 14 residues. DNA for the CDR3: TGTGCCAGCAGCCCCGGGACAGCTACCTACGAGCAGTACTTC. The encoded protein is CASSPGTATYEQYF.

The V gene is TRBV9, the J gene TRBJ2-6; D call uncertain. This CDR3 spans 15 amino acids. Trimming took 5 bases from V and 0 from J, leaving 9 bases between them. Germline V gene lookup returns CDR1 SGDLS and CDR2 YYNGEE. CDR3 sequence (DNA): TGTGCCAGCAGGGGTAGCTTCTCTGGGGCCAACGTCCTGACTTTC. Its protein is CASRGSFSGANVLTF.

J is TRBJ2-7 and V is TRBV18; possibly TRBD1 for D (5 bases). The V end was cut by 2 bases, the J end by 3 bases, with 8 bases between. This CDR3 has 13 amino acids. Looked up from germline, CDR1 is KGHSH and CDR2 is LQKENI. The CDR3 spells CASSPTQGYEQYF. CDR3 DNA: TGTGCCAGCTCACCAACTCAGGGCTACGAGCAGTACTTC. The full variable domain, rest sourced from reference TRBV18 and TRBJ2-7, is NAGVMQNPRHLVRRRGQEARLRCSPMKGHSHVYWYRQLPEEGLKFMVYLQKENIIDESGMPKERFSAEFPKEGPSILRIQQVVRGDSAAYFCASSPTQGYEQYFGPGTRLTVT.

The chain links TRBV30 to TRBJ2-3; 7 bases are shared with TRBD1. Trimming took 3 bases from V and 0 from J; bases not matched to a gene: 6. This CDR3 region has 15 residues. CDR1 and CDR2 from the germline V gene are GTSNPN and SVGIG (reference sequence). CDR3 bases: TGTGCCTGGAGCCAAAGGGGGCGAAGCACAGATACGCAGTATTTT. Translating gives CAWSQRGRSTDTQYF.

This clone has a single count. V usage is TRBV9 and J usage is TRBJ2-7, with 7 bases that match TRBD2. Trimming cost V 4 bases and J 3 bases; bases outside gene matches: 7. CDR3 size: 14 residues. Germline CDR1 and CDR2: SGDLS and YYNGEE. The CDR3 sequence is CASSLGGINYEQYF. The CDR3 DNA reads TGTGCCAGCAGCCTGGGGGGGATAAACTACGAGCAGTACTTC.

This clone was detected only a few times. J is TRBJ1-6 and V is TRBV7-6; unclear D gene. Germline V CDR1 and CDR2: SGHVS, FNYEAQ. V was clipped by 4 bases and J by 3 bases, with 10 bases between them. The CDR3 loop spans 15 amino acids. The CDR3 loop reads CASSSQLDYNSPLHF. As DNA, the CDR3 is TGTGCCAGCAGCTCACAGCTGGACTATAATTCACCCCTCCACTTT.

The table lists this clone with a count of one. The chain joins TRBV6-5 to TRBJ1-1; possibly TRBD1 for D (5 bases). V lost 2 bases and J lost 5, with 6 bases in between. Germline loops: CDR1 MNHEY, CDR2 SVGAGI. The CDR3 runs to 12 residues. CDR3 sequence (DNA): TGTGCCAGCAGTTACGGGGGGACTGAAGCTTTCTTT. Translation: CASSYGGTEAFF.

This clone appeared once. The chain is built from TRBV27 and TRBJ2-7; 9 bases line up with TRBD2. The CDR3 spans 14 residues. The trim removed 8 bases at V and 3 bases at J, leaving 8 bases unmatched. Germline CDR1 is MNHEY and CDR2 is SMNVEV (reference sequence). In DNA form, the CDR3 reads TGTGCCAGCTATTCGACTAGCGGCCGCTACGAGCAGTACTTC. This gives the protein CASYSTSGRYEQYF.

This clone showed up just once. The chain has TRBV6-7 and TRBJ1-2; weak D call: TRBD1 (6 bases). TRBV6-7 qualifies as an ORF whose function is uncertain. V lost 6 bases to trimming and J lost 4 bases, with 30 bases between them. The CDR3 sequence is 19 residues long. The DNA of the CDR3 is TGTGCCAGCAGCCAAATGGTTCGGACAGCGGAAGGGTCTATCTATGGCTACACCTTC. As protein: CASSQMVRTAEGSIYGYTF.

This clone showed up just a few times. The J gene is TRBJ2-5, the V gene TRBV4-1, with 8 bases that match TRBD2. The germline V gene encodes CDR1 MGHRA and CDR2 YSYEKL. The J segment lost 2 bases and the V segment lost 5 bases, leaving 13 bases of the junction unmatched. The CDR3 loop spans 17 amino acids. Written as DNA, the CDR3 is TGCGCCAGCAGCTCCCGGGGGGGGCTAGCAGCACAAGAGACCCAGTACTTC. Translating gives CASSSRGGLAAQETQYF.

The chain links TRBV11-2 to TRBJ2-3, with D possibly matching TRBD1 (6 bases). V was clipped by 3 bases and J by 0 bases, with 16 bases between them. In germline, CDR1 is SGHAT, CDR2 FQNNGV. This CDR3 spans 17 amino acids. The CDR3 DNA sequence: TGTGCCAGCAGCTTGGGGGCAGGGTGGACGAGCACAGATACGCAGTATTTT. Translated: CASSLGAGWTSTDTQYF.

CDR3 DNA: TGTGCCAGCAGTGAATGGGCTCACTCCAGCTCCTACGAGCAGTACTTC. Its translation is CASSEWAHSSSYEQYF. The chain carries TRBV2 and TRBJ2-7; D unclear. The CDR3 covers 16 residues. Trimming took 2 bases from V and 0 from J, leaving 14 bases between them. Germline CDR1 reads SNHLY; CDR2 reads FYNNEI.

V gene TRBV4-2 combines with J gene TRBJ2-5, with D possibly being TRBD1 (6 bases). CDR3 size: 17 residues. Trimming took off 4 bases at V and 5 bases at J, with 23 bases between the two ends. Germline CDR1 LGHNA, CDR2 YNFKEQ. CDR3 DNA sequence: TGTGCCAGCAGCCCCCATGGGGGCTTTGGGGGTGAGGAGACCCAGTACTTC. Its translation is CASSPHGGFGGEETQYF.

The genes are TRBV9 and TRBJ1-6; TRBD1 aligns across 11 bases. Per the germline V gene, CDR1 is SGDLS and CDR2 is YYNGEE. The V and J ends lost 6 bases and 10 bases, in that order; junction bases with no gene match: 6. CDR3 length: 14 residues. The CDR3 sequence: CASTKGQGGSPLHF. As DNA, the CDR3 is TGTGCCAGCACCAAGGGACAGGGGGGATCACCCCTCCACTTT. Full variable domain (outside the CDR3, taken from reference TRBV9 and TRBJ1-6): DSGVTQTPKHLITATGQRVTLRCSPRSGDLSVYWYQQSLDQGLQFLIQYYNGEERAKGNILERFSAQQFPDLHSELNLSSLELGDSALYFCASTKGQGGSPLHFGNGTRLTVT.

This clone was detected only once. The J gene is TRBJ1-2, the V gene TRBV5-1; D is perhaps TRBD1 (5 bases). This CDR3 has 15 residues. Germline V CDR1 and CDR2: SGHRS, YFSETQ. Trimming pared 6 bases from V and 6 bases from J, leaving 21 bases between. CDR3 protein: CASTHNPGGEHGYTF. CDR3 bases: TGCGCCAGCACCCACAACCCGGGAGGGGAGCATGGCTACACCTTC.

This clone appeared a single time. V gene TRBV5-5 combines with J gene TRBJ2-1; 12 bases align to TRBD2. Looked up from germline, CDR1 is SGHKS and CDR2 is YYEKEE (reference sequence). The CDR3 length is 18 residues. V shed 3 bases and J 4 bases; nucleotides not matched to a gene: 11. This CDR3 reads CASSWRPLAGGGYNEQFF. For the CDR3, the DNA is TGTGCCAGCAGCTGGCGGCCCCTAGCGGGAGGGGGGTACAATGAGCAGTTCTTC.

The chain carries TRBV10-2 and TRBJ2-3, with a tentative D call TRBD1 (6 bases). Deletions cut 2 bases from V and 5 bases from J, with 11 bases between. Looked up from germline, CDR1 is WSHSY and CDR2 is SAAADI. The CDR3 is 14 residues long. CDR3 DNA sequence: TGCGCCAGCAGTGAGGGCAGGGGCGTAGATACGCAGTATTTT. Protein sequence: CASSEGRGVDTQYF.

The table lists this clone with a few counts. The J gene is TRBJ1-2, the V gene TRBV19; tentatively, D is TRBD1 (6 bases). There are 15 residues in the CDR3. V dropped 9 bases and J dropped 3 bases, with 20 bases sitting between them. In germline, CDR1 is LNHDA, CDR2 SQIVND (reference sequence). For the CDR3, the DNA is TGTGCCAGCCAGGGGCGGGGGGCCAATCACTATGGCTACACCTTC. Amino acid sequence: CASQGRGANHYGYTF.

The chain links TRBV30 to TRBJ1-3; TRBD1 agrees at 12 bases. J lost 6 bases, V lost 4 bases, and 4 bases had no gene match. This CDR3 is 14 amino acids long. Germline V gene data show CDR1 as GTSNPN and CDR2 as SVGIG (reference sequence). CDR3 nucleotides: TGTGCCTGGAACCCGGGACAGGGGGCAAACACCATATATTTT. Its translation: CAWNPGQGANTIYF.

This chain uses TRBV12-5 with TRBJ2-5; D might be TRBD1 (5 bases). V was shortened by 1 base and J by 4 bases, with 10 bases between the two germline ends. Germline values: CDR1 LGHNT, CDR2 FRNRAP. The CDR3 is made up of 14 amino acids. The CDR3 reads CASGLGQWGETQYF. The CDR3 DNA follows: TGTGCTAGTGGTTTGGGACAGTGGGGAGAGACCCAGTACTTC.

The chain carries TRBV5-1 and TRBJ2-1; D may be TRBD2 (6 bases). The V end lost 7 bases, the J end lost 6 bases, and 17 bases lay between the germline ends. Germline lookup yields CDR1 SGHRS and CDR2 YFSETQ. The length of the CDR3 is 14 residues. CDR3 sequence (DNA): TGCGCCAGCGCGGGGAGAGGGTCGGTCAATGAGCAGTTCTTC. It translates to CASAGRGSVNEQFF.

The chain links TRBV13 to TRBJ2-2, with TRBD2 matching over 8 bases. V shed 5 bases, J shed 0 bases, and the junction held 8 bases outside the gene matches. This CDR3 spans 17 amino acids. Germline V CDR1 and CDR2: PRHDT, FYEKMQ (reference sequence). CDR3 amino acids: CASSPRLGLANTGELFF. CDR3 DNA sequence: TGTGCCAGCAGCCCCCGTCTGGGACTAGCGAACACCGGGGAGCTGTTTTTT.

The rearrangement joins TRBV29-1 to TRBJ2-7, with 7 nucleotides matching TRBD2. This CDR3 spans 14 amino acids. Trimming took 4 bases from V and 4 from J; bases not matched to a gene: 10. Germline CDR1 is SQVTM and CDR2 is ANQGSEA. This chain's CDR3 is CSVVGASGWYEQYF. The DNA for the CDR3 is TGCAGCGTTGTTGGAGCTAGCGGCTGGTACGAGCAGTACTTC.